This record concerns one TCR beta chain sequence. The data were obtained in a study of blood T cell repertoires in COVID-19. On the study more broadly: Acute and convalescent COVID-19 specimens originated in the United States, Italy and Spain. The cDNA or gDNA used as material had been derived from T cells, B-cell-depleted T cells, or PBMCs.

The V and J ends lost 4 bases and 4 bases, in that order; junction bases with no gene match: 14. In germline, CDR1 is SGDLS, CDR2 YYNGEE. This CDR3 has 17 residues. Per the original data handling: For nucleated cells, counts were estimated from reference gene primer amplification. Clones were read by immunoSEQ multiplex PCR, and TCRdb kept only the in-frame ones, dropping some. V, J and clone size were drawn from that table, and D and trimming were deduced from the DNA. The sample records around 85,000 clones, 70% to 90% being singletons. The gene calls are TRBV9 and TRBJ1-2; TRBD1 matches at 9 bases. This TCR was sampled from a man in his fifties or sixties with acute or convalescent COVID-19. Sample: peripheral blood. The CDR3 region is CASSPKPGDRVVYGYTF. CDR3 nucleotide sequence: TGTGCCAGCAGCCCAAAACCGGGGGACAGGGTCGTCTATGGCTACACCTTC.